Below are 6 T cell receptor beta chains sequenced from a single sample in a study of glioma-infiltrating T cells after dendritic cell vaccination. Regarding time point: after dendritic cell vaccination, including at tumor progression/relapse. The assay was immunoSEQ multiplex PCR, and TCRdb's table has in-frame clones only and misses some. The table shows 50,000 to 60,000 clones, with about four fifths occurring only once. Sequencing was performed on blood, taken after dendritic cell vaccination. All receptors derive from a human donor with glioblastoma.

The table lists this clone with a count of one. The chain combines TRBV5-1 with TRBJ1-4; TRBD1 is a possible D gene (6 bases). V lost 1 base and J lost 5, with 12 bases in between. CDR3 length equals 15 residues. Per the germline V gene, CDR1 is SGHRS and CDR2 is YFSETQ. The CDR3 sequence is CASSLIPDRNEKLFF. CDR3 nucleotides: TGCGCCAGCAGCTTGATCCCGGACAGAAATGAAAAACTGTTTTTT.

This chain links TRBV4-1 with TRBJ2-7; the match to TRBD2 covers 7 bases. Germline trimming cut 0 bases from V and 12 bases from J; bases unmatched to any gene: 14. Germline V CDR1 and CDR2: MGHRA, YSYEKL. There are 15 residues in the CDR3. The CDR3 region is CASSQDLRSGEGRYF. DNA of the CDR3: TGCGCCAGCAGCCAAGATCTGAGGAGCGGGGAAGGTCGGTACTTC.

V and J are TRBV10-1 and TRBJ1-2; 11 bases are shared with TRBD1. Germline V gene lookup returns CDR1 WNHNN and CDR2 SYGVQD (reference sequence). The J segment lost 5 bases and the V segment lost 6 bases, leaving 11 bases of the junction unmatched. The CDR3 has 16 residues. CDR3 amino acids: CASRPIRTGGDYGYTF. The CDR3 DNA reads TGCGCCAGCAGACCCATAAGGACAGGGGGCGATTATGGCTACACCTTC.

The rearrangement joins TRBV5-1 to TRBJ2-2; tentative D call: TRBD1 (5 bases). Trimming left V 4 bases short and J 0 bases short, with 13 bases between. The CDR3 runs to 16 residues. From germline, CDR1 is SGHRS and CDR2 YFSETQ. CDR3 residues: CASSRQGSSNTGELFF. DNA of the CDR3: TGCGCCAGCAGCCGGCAGGGTTCCTCGAACACCGGGGAGCTGTTTTTT.

The CDR3 bases are TGTGCCAGCAGCTTAAACCCAGGGCGGCTCGGTCGTGGCTACACCTTC. Translated, it gives CASSLNPGRLGRGYTF. V usage is TRBV7-3 and J usage is TRBJ1-2; D is perhaps TRBD1 (5 bases). There are 16 residues in the CDR3. Per the germline V gene, CDR1 is SGHTA and CDR2 is FQGTGA. The V end was cut by 1 base, the J end by 7 bases, with 19 bases between.

The rearrangement links TRBV27 to TRBJ1-2; 8 nucleotides agree with TRBD1. The junction had 12 bases not matched to a gene; V was cut back by 4 bases and J by 8 bases. CDR3 length equals 15 residues. Germline CDR1 and CDR2: MNHEY and SMNVEV (reference sequence). The CDR3 sequence is CASSSLERTGRGYTF. CDR3 in DNA: TGTGCCAGCAGTTCGCTCGAGAGGACAGGGCGAGGCTACACCTTC.